This TCR beta chain was documented in a study of T cell repertoires in cytomegalovirus infection (dated by TCRdb to about 2019). General notes on the study: Because public TCR beta signatures pointed to carriage of CMV infection together with the matching HLA type, the HLA type of each donor mattered for the analysis. Broad study findings and their caveats: In the ex vivo response, HLA-C-restricted CMV-specific TCR beta clonotypes were dominant, and in two of eight donors the single most frequent clonotype came from this HLA-C-restricted group. In both this cohort and an independent approximately 350-donor cohort, the cumulative frequency of public TCR beta family members distinguished carriers of CMV infection plus the relevant HLA type.

The CDR3 runs 15 amino acids, cysteine and phenylalanine included. Of all the DNA, just the CDR3 is kept, 45 bases in frame from base 1. In the germline V gene (reference sequence), CDR1 corresponds to SEHNR and CDR2 to FQNEAQ. Sequencing was performed on an Illumina HiSeq 1500. Starting from the raw public reads, TCRdb applied fastp trimming at Q25, assembled clones with MiXCR and retained in-frame beta chains. Merged by CDR3 protein, the rows form single entries marked with the most common genes and DNA. The sample table contains 200,000 or so distinct CDR3 sequences; only one count was recorded for roughly a fifth of them. The ten largest clones take up about 3% of the sample. As for this clonotype: Its specific antigen is unknown. This sequence may be a read error, since a much larger clone differs from it by one base.

This clonotype originated in a human donor in good health (CMV status not recorded). Some clones in this sample may be carry-over from other donors' samples. Specimen: PBMCs. This chain is built from TRBV7-9 and TRBJ2-1; TRBD2 could be the D gene, as 5 bases match. The CDR3 region: CASILDGIPRNEQFF. DNA sequence: TGTGCCAGCATCTTAGACGGGATCCCCCGGAATGAGCAGTTCTTC.